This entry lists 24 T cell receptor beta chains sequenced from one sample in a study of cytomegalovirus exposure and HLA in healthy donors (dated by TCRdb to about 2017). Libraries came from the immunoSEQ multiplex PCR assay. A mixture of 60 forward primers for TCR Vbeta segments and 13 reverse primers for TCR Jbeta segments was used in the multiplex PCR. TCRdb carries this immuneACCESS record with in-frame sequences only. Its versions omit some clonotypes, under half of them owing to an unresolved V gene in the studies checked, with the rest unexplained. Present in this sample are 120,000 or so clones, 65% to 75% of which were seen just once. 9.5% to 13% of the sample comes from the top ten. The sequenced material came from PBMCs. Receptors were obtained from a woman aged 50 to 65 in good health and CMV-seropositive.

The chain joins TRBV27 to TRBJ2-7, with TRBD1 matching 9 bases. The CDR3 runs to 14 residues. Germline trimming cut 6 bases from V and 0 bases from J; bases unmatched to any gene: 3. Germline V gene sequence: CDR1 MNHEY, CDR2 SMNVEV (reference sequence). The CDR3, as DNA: TGTGCCAGCAGGAGGACAGGGGACTCCTACGAGCAGTACTTC. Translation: CASRRTGDSYEQYF.

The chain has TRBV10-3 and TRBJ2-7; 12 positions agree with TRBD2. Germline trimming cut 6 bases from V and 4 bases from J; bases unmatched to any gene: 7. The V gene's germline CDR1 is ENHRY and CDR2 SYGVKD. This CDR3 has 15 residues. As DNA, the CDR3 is TGTGCCATCAGCAAACTAGCGGGGGGTACATACGAGCAGTACTTC. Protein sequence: CAISKLAGGTYEQYF.

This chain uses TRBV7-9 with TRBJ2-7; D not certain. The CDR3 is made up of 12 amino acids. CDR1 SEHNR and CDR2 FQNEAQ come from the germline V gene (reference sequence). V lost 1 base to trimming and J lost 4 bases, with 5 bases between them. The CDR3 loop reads CASSLGVYEQYF. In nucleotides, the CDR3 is TGTGCCAGCAGCTTAGGCGTTTACGAGCAGTACTTC.

The CDR3 nucleotides are TGTGCCAGCTCACCAGCGGGTGCCACAGCAGTTAACTATGGCTACACCTTC. Translating gives CASSPAGATAVNYGYTF. This chain uses TRBV18 with TRBJ1-2; D is undetermined. Trimming pared 2 bases from V and 1 base from J, leaving 17 bases between. The germline V gene has CDR1 KGHSH and CDR2 LQKENI. The CDR3 has 17 residues. The variable domain in full, with the rest retrieved from reference TRBV18 and TRBJ1-2, is NAGVMQNPRHLVRRRGQEARLRCSPMKGHSHVYWYRQLPEEGLKFMVYLQKENIIDESGMPKERFSAEFPKEGPSILRIQQVVRGDSAAYFCASSPAGATAVNYGYTFGSGTRLTVV.

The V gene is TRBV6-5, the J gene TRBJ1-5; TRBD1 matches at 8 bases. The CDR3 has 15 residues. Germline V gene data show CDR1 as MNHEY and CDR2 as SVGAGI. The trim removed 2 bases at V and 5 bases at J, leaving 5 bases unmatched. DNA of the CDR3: TGTGCCAGCAGTTACACGACAGGGGATGATCAGCCCCAGCATTTT. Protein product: CASSYTTGDDQPQHF.

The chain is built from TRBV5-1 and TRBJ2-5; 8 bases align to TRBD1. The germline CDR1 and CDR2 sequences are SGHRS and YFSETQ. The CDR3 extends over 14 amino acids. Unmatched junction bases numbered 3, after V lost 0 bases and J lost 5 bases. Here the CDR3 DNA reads TGCGCCAGCAGCTTGGCGGGACAGGACGAGACCCAGTACTTC. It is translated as CASSLAGQDETQYF.

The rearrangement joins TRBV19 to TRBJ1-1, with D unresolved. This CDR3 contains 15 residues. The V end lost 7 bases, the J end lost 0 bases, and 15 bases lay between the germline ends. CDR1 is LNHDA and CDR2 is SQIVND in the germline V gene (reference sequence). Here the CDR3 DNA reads TGTGCCAGTACTCCCGGGGTAGCAATGAACACTGAAGCTTTCTTT. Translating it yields CASTPGVAMNTEAFF. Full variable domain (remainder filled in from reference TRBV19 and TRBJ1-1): DGGITQSPKYLFRKEGQNVTLSCEQNLNHDAMYWYRQDPGQGLRLIYYSQIVNDFQKGDIAEGYSVSREKKESFPLTVTSAQKNPTAFYLCASTPGVAMNTEAFFGQGTRLTVV.

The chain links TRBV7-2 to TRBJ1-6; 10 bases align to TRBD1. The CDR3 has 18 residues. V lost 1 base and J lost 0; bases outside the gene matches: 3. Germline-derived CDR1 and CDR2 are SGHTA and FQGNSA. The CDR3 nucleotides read TGTGCCAGCAGCTTAGGACAGGGGGCAACCTCCTATAATTCACCCCTCCACTTT. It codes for CASSLGQGATSYNSPLHF. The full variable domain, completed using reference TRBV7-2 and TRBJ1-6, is GAGVSQSPSNKVTEKGKDVELRCDPISGHTALYWYRQSLGQGLEFLIYFQGNSAPDKSGLPSDRFSAERTGGSVSTLTIQRTQQEDSAVYLCASSLGQGATSYNSPLHFGNGTRLTVT.

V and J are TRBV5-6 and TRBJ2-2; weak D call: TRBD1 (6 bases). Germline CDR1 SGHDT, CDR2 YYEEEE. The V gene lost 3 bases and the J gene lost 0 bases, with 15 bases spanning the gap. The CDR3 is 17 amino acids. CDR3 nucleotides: TGTGCCAGCAGCTATCTGCAGGACAGAGCGAACACCGGGGAGCTGTTTTTT. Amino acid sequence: CASSYLQDRANTGELFF.

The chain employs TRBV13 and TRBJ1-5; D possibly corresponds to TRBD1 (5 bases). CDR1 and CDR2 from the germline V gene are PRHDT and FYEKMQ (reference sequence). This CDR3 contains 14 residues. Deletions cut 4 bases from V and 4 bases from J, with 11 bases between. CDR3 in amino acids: CASSSGTGNQPQHF. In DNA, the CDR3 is TGTGCCAGCAGCTCAGGGACGGGGAATCAGCCCCAGCATTTT.

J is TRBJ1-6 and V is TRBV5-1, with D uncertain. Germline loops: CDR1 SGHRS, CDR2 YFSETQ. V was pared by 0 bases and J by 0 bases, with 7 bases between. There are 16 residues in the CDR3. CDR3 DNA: TGCGCCAGCAGCTTGGGCTTGAGCTCCTATAATTCACCCCTCCACTTT. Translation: CASSLGLSSYNSPLHF.

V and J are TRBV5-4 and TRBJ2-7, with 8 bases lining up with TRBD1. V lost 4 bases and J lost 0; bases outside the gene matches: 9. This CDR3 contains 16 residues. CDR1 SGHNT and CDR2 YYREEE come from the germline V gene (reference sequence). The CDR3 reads CASSGTRTGSSYEQYF. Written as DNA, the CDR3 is TGTGCCAGCAGCGGTACCAGGACAGGGAGCTCCTACGAGCAGTACTTC.

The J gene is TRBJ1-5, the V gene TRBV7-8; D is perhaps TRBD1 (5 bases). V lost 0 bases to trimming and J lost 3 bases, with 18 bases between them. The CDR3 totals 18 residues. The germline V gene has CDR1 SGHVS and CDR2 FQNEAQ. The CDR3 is CASSLAYFPVTVNQPQHF. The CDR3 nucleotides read TGTGCCAGCAGCTTAGCCTACTTTCCGGTGACAGTCAATCAGCCCCAGCATTTT.

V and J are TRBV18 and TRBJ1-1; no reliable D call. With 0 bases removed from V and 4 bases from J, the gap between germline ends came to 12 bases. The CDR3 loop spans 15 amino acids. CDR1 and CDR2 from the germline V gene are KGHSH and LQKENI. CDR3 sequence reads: CASSPPNRRGTEAFF. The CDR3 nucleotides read TGTGCCAGCTCACCACCGAACCGGAGAGGCACTGAAGCTTTCTTT. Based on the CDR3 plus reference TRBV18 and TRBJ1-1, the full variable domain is NAGVMQNPRHLVRRRGQEARLRCSPMKGHSHVYWYRQLPEEGLKFMVYLQKENIIDESGMPKERFSAEFPKEGPSILRIQQVVRGDSAAYFCASSPPNRRGTEAFFGQGTRLTVV.

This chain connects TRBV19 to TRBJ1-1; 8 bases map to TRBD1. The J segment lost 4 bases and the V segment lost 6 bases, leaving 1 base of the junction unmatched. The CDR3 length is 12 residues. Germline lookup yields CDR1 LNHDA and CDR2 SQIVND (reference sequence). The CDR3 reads CASSQGATEAFF. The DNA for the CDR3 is TGTGCCAGTAGCCAGGGGGCCACTGAAGCTTTCTTT.

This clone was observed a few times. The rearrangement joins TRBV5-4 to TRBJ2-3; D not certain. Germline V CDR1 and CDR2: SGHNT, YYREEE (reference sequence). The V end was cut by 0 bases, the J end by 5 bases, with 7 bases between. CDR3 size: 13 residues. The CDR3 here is CASSLDRQDTQYF. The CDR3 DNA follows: TGTGCCAGCAGCTTGGACAGACAAGATACGCAGTATTTT.

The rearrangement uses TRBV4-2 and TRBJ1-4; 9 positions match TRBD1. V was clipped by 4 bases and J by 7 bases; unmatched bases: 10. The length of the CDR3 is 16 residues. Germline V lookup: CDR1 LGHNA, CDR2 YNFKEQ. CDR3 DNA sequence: TGTGCCAGCAGCCCCGATGAGACAGGGGGGGGTGAAAAACTGTTTTTT. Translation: CASSPDETGGGEKLFF.

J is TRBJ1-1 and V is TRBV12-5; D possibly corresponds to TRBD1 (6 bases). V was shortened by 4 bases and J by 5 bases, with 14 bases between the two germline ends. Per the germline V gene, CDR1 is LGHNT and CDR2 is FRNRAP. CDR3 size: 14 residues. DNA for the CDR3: TGTGCTAGTGGTTCGTGGGAGGGGGGAACTGAAGCTTTCTTT. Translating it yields CASGSWEGGTEAFF.

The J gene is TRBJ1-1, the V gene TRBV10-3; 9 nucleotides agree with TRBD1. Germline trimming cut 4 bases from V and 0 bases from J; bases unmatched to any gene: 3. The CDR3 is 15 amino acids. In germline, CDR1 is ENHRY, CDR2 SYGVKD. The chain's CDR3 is CAISGRTGVNTEAFF. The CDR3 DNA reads TGTGCCATCAGTGGGAGGACAGGGGTGAACACTGAAGCTTTCTTT.

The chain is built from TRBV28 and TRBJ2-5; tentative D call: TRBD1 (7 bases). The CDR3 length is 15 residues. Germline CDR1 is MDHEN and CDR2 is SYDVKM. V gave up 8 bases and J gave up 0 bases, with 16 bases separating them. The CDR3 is CASWRDRTYQETQYF. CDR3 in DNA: TGTGCCAGCTGGCGGGACAGAACGTACCAAGAGACCCAGTACTTC.

CDR3 protein: CASSRDRPTYEQYF. CDR3 nucleotides: TGTGCCAGCAGCCGGGACAGGCCCACCTACGAGCAGTACTTC. The chain is built from TRBV7-2 and TRBJ2-7; 8 positions agree with TRBD1. Losses at the gene ends were 5 bases for V and 2 bases for J; bases not matched to a gene: 5. The germline V gene has CDR1 SGHTA and CDR2 FQGNSA. The CDR3 is made up of 14 amino acids.

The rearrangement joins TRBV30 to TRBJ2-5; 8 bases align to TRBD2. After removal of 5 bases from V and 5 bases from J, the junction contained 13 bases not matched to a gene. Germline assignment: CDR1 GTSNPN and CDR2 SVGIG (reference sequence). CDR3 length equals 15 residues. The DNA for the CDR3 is TGTGCCTGGGCGCGGGCGGGAGGCCATGGTGAGACCCAGTACTTC. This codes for CAWARAGGHGETQYF.

CDR3 DNA sequence: TGTGCCAGCAGACAACCCGGGACAGCCACCTACGAGCAGTACTTC. Translating it yields CASRQPGTATYEQYF. The genes are TRBV2 and TRBJ2-7; 7 bases align to TRBD1. Germline values: CDR1 SNHLY, CDR2 FYNNEI. The CDR3 is 15 amino acids. The trim removed 6 bases at V and 2 bases at J, leaving 10 bases unmatched.

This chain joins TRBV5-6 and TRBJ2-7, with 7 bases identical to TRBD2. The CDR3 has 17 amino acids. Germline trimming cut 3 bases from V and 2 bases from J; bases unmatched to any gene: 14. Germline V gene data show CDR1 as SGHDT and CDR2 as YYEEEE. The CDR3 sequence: CASSYSPAGVLAYEQYF. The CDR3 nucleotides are TGTGCCAGCAGCTATTCACCGGCGGGGGTGCTTGCCTACGAGCAGTACTTC.